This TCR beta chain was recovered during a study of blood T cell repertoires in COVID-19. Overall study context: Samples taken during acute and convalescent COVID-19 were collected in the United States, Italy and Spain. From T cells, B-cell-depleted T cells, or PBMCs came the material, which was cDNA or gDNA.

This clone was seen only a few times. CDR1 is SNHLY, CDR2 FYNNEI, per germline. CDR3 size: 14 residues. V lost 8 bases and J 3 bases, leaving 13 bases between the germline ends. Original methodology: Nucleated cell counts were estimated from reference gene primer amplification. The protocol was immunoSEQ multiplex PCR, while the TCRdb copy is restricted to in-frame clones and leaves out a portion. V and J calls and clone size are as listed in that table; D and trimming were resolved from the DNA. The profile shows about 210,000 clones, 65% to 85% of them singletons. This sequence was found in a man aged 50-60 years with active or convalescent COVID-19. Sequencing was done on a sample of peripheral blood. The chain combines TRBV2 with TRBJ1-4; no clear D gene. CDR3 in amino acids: CASSSRAPNEKLFF. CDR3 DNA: TGTGCCAGCTCTTCCCGAGCGCCTAATGAAAAACTGTTTTTT. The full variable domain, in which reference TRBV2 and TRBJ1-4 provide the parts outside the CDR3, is EPEVTQTPSHQVTQMGQEVILRCVPISNHLYFYWYRQILGQKVEFLVSFYNNEISEKSEIFDDQFSVERPDGSNFTLKIRSTKLEDSAMYFCASSSRAPNEKLFFGSGTQLSVL.